These T cell receptor beta chains were read from a single sample in a study of CD8+CD57+ T cells in acquired aplastic anemia. TCRdb recomputed calls from the reads with MiXCR, one row per CDR3 protein. The repertoire holds approximately 470,000 distinct CDR3 sequences, with over 25% as singletons. The sequenced sample consisted of sorted CD4+, CD8+, or CD8+CD57+ T cells (not recorded which) from PBMCs. The source is a human donor with aplastic anemia. CDR3s include the opening cysteine and the closing phenylalanine or tryptophan. D genes are given only for firm matches. Clone size, where shown, is once, few, many, or a class for clones that have expanded.

TRBJ2-2 NA 15 NA TRBV19 CASSIRQSGPGELFF TGTGCCAGTAGTATCAGGCAGTCCGGACCCGGGGAGCTGTTTTTT
TRBJ2-5 few 15 TRBD1 TRBV20-1 CSASNRDRARVGKYF TGCAGTGCTAGCAACCGGGACAGGGCAAGAGTGGGAAAGTACTTC
TRBJ2-3 NA 14 NA TRBV5-5 CASSLVGGAGAQYF TGTGCCAGCAGCTTGGTGGGGGGAGCTGGTGCGCAGTATTTT
TRBJ1-1 NA 14 TRBD1 TRBV20-1 CSAPRAGTVAEAFF TGCAGTGCGCCACGTGCCGGGACAGTAGCTGAAGCTTTCTTT
TRBJ1-2 many 14 TRBD1 TRBV19 CASSNRQGDYGYTF TGTGCCAGTAGTAACCGACAGGGAGACTATGGCTACACCTTC
TRBJ1-5 many 15 TRBD1 TRBV2 CASCTSGTGAQPQHF TGTGCCAGCTGCACTTCCGGGACAGGGGCTCAGCCCCAGCATTTT
TRBJ1-6 NA 14 TRBD1 TRBV12-3/TRBV12-4 CASSWGQGFAVLHF TGTGCCAGCAGCTGGGGACAGGGCTTCGCGGTCCTCCACTTT
TRBJ1-6 NA 16 TRBD1 TRBV27 CASSPRQGLSNSPRHF TGTGCCAGCAGTCCCCGACAGGGTCTGTCTAATTCACCCCGCCACTTT
TRBJ1-6 NA 17 NA TRBV19 CASSNVNPSSYNSPLHF TGTGCCAGTAGTAACGTGAATCCAAGCTCCTATAATTCACCCCTCCACTTT
TRBJ1-2 NA 14 TRBD1 TRBV12-3/TRBV12-4 CASSPNWTGGGYTF TGTGCCAGCAGTCCCAACTGGACAGGGGGCGGCTACACCTTC
TRBJ2-7 few 15 TRBD2 TRBV2 CASSLNSGGAYEQYF TGTGCCAGCAGTTTAAATAGCGGGGGGGCCTACGAGCAGTACTTC
TRBJ1-5 many 12 NA TRBV2 CASRVSDQPQHF TGTGCCAGCAGAGTTAGCGATCAGCCCCAGCATTTT
TRBJ1-5 NA 17 NA TRBV20-1 CSAAPTLIGDSNQPQHF TGCAGTGCCGCTCCGACCCTTATTGGGGATAGCAATCAGCCCCAGCATTTT
TRBJ1-2 few 13 NA TRBV28 CASSFVSDYDYTF TGTGCCAGCAGCTTTGTATCGGACTACGACTACACCTTC
TRBJ2-3 few 16 NA TRBV11-1 CASSLFVGLGADTQYF TGTGCCAGCAGCTTATTTGTCGGGCTAGGAGCGGATACGCAGTATTTT
TRBJ1-2 NA 13 NA TRBV10-3 CAISAPSYSGYTF TGTGCCATCAGTGCGCCCTCGTATAGCGGCTACACCTTC
TRBJ1-2 many 11 NA TRBV10-1 CASTGNYGYTF TGCGCCAGCACAGGGAACTATGGCTACACCTTC
TRBJ1-6 many 17 TRBD1 TRBV25-1 CASSEDRTGKYNSPLHF TGTGCCAGCAGTGAGGACCGGACAGGGAAGTATAATTCACCCCTCCACTTT
TRBJ1-2 few 11 NA TRBV6-1 CASSERSGYTF TGTGCCAGCAGTGAACGAAGTGGCTACACCTTC